These 26 T cell receptor beta chains share one sample of origin, sequenced in a study of T cell clones after liver transplantation. Assay used: immunoSEQ multiplex PCR; TCRdb lists only in-frame clones, some missing. The data show more than 95,000 clones, around 83% seen once. The sequencing here drew on CD4+ T cells from blood, taken before liver transplant. The source is a human donor who received a liver transplant.

The chain combines TRBV5-1 with TRBJ1-4; D is undetermined. V was shortened by 2 bases and J by 8 bases, with 16 bases between the two germline ends. This CDR3 contains 15 residues. CDR1 is SGHRS and CDR2 is YFSETQ in the germline V gene. CDR3 sequence: CASSLGGGVKEKLFF. CDR3 coding DNA: TGCGCCAGCAGCTTAGGCGGAGGTGTTAAGGAAAAACTGTTTTTT.

V and J are TRBV7-2 and TRBJ2-7, with TRBD2 matching 9 bases. The germline V gene encodes CDR1 SGHTA and CDR2 FQGNSA. The J segment lost 0 bases and the V segment lost 4 bases, leaving 4 bases of the junction unmatched. The CDR3 covers 15 residues. Here the CDR3 DNA reads TGTGCCAGCAGCTCCCAGCGGGGGGCCTCCTACGAGCAGTACTTC. Translating gives CASSSQRGASYEQYF.

The chain employs TRBV14 and TRBJ2-3; D remains ambiguous. Germline V gene sequence: CDR1 SGHDN, CDR2 FVKESK. Trimming cost V 4 bases and J 5 bases, with 19 bases left between them. There are 16 residues in the CDR3. Here the CDR3 DNA reads TGTGCCAGCAGCCCCTTGCACGTAGCCCGAGGAGATACGCAGTATTTT. Protein: CASSPLHVARGDTQYF.

The V and J genes are TRBV5-1 and TRBJ2-3; D may be TRBD1 (6 bases). Germline CDR1 SGHRS, CDR2 YFSETQ. The CDR3 has 14 residues. V lost 3 bases to trimming and J lost 4 bases, with 12 bases between them. The CDR3 loop is CASSWDQGSDTQYF. In DNA form, the CDR3 reads TGCGCCAGCAGCTGGGATCAGGGGTCAGATACGCAGTATTTT.

The rearrangement joins TRBV6-1 to TRBJ2-6; tentatively, D is TRBD1 (6 bases). CDR1 and CDR2 (germline): MNHNS, SASEGT. The CDR3 has 14 residues. V was clipped by 11 bases and J by 4 bases, with 15 bases between them. CDR3: CAGSGTSGANVLTF. CDR3 sequence (DNA): TGTGCCGGATCAGGGACAAGCGGGGCCAACGTCCTGACTTTC.

V and J are TRBV28 and TRBJ2-3; TRBD2 agrees at 11 bases. The CDR3 totals 16 residues. Germline-derived CDR1 and CDR2 are MDHEN and SYDVKM. The ends lost 2 bases at V and 3 bases at J; junction bases unmatched: 4. The CDR3 here is CASSLPLAGGTDTQYF. The CDR3 DNA is TGTGCCAGCAGTTTACCTCTAGCGGGAGGAACAGATACGCAGTATTTT.

This sequence joins TRBV27 and TRBJ2-3, with 8 bases fitting TRBD2. The germline gives CDR1 MNHEY, CDR2 SMNVEV (reference sequence). V shed 5 bases and J 8 bases; nucleotides not matched to a gene: 9. The CDR3 runs 14 residues. In DNA form, the CDR3 reads TGTGCCAGCAGTAGCGGGAGACCGTATGGTACGCAGTATTTT. Translated, it gives CASSSGRPYGTQYF.

The V and J genes are TRBV18 and TRBJ2-1, with TRBD2 matching over 13 bases. From germline, CDR1 is KGHSH and CDR2 LQKENI. V shed 3 bases and J 7 bases; nucleotides not matched to a gene: 3. CDR3 length: 15 amino acids. CDR3 amino acids: CASSPGLAGVNEQFF. For the CDR3, the DNA is TGTGCCAGCTCACCTGGACTAGCGGGGGTTAATGAGCAGTTCTTC.

The chain links TRBV28 to TRBJ1-2; possibly TRBD1 for D (6 bases). Trimming removed 3 bases at V and 4 bases at J, with 9 bases between. Germline CDR1 and CDR2: MDHEN and SYDVKM. CDR3 length equals 13 residues. CDR3 amino acids: CASSLDSLYGYTF. CDR3 DNA: TGTGCCAGCAGTTTGGACAGCCTCTATGGCTACACCTTC.

The J gene is TRBJ1-4, the V gene TRBV5-1; D is undetermined. This CDR3 is 14 amino acids long. From germline, CDR1 is SGHRS and CDR2 YFSETQ. Trimming removed 2 bases at V and 8 bases at J, with 13 bases between. The CDR3 nucleotides are TGCGCCAGCAGCTTCACATCTGGGCAAGAAAAACTGTTTTTT. Translated, it gives CASSFTSGQEKLFF.

The rearrangement joins TRBV5-1 to TRBJ1-5; D gene ambiguous. In germline, CDR1 is SGHRS, CDR2 YFSETQ. The CDR3 loop spans 15 amino acids. V lost 4 bases and J lost 5, with 16 bases in between. The CDR3 DNA reads as TGCGCCAGCAGCCAATCCCCGGGGTCCCATCAGCCCCAGCATTTT. Its protein is CASSQSPGSHQPQHF.

The chain links TRBV14 to TRBJ1-2; tentatively, D is TRBD1 (6 bases). The V end lost 2 bases, the J end lost 4 bases, and 14 bases lay between the germline ends. CDR3 length equals 15 residues. Germline CDR1 SGHDN, CDR2 FVKESK. The CDR3 sequence is CASSQIAGEGYGYTF. The CDR3 coding sequence is TGTGCCAGCAGCCAAATCGCAGGGGAGGGCTATGGCTACACCTTC.

CDR3 amino acids: CASRHGQSYNEQFF. The CDR3 nucleotides are TGTGCCAGCAGACACGGACAGAGCTACAATGAGCAGTTCTTC. The genes are TRBV5-8 and TRBJ2-1; D may be TRBD1 (6 bases). Trimming cost V 5 bases and J 3 bases, with 12 bases left between them. The CDR3 runs to 14 residues. Germline V gives CDR1 SGHTS, CDR2 YDEGEE.

The chain uses TRBV2 and TRBJ1-5; D gene ambiguous. Germline CDR1 is SNHLY and CDR2 is FYNNEI. The CDR3 has 15 residues. V was clipped by 3 bases and J by 1 base, with 10 bases between them. Here the CDR3 DNA reads TGTGCCAGCAGTGAGCGGGGAGGGAGCAATCAGCCCCAGCATTTT. It encodes CASSERGGSNQPQHF.

CDR3 coding DNA: TGCGCCAGCAGTGAGTCGAGACGGGAGGCCACAGATACGCAGTATTTT. Its protein product is CASSESRREATDTQYF. This chain joins TRBV10-2 and TRBJ2-3, with 7 nucleotides matching TRBD2. The V gene end was trimmed by 0 bases and the J gene end by 2 bases; junction bases not matched to a gene: 5. This CDR3 has 16 amino acids. Germline V CDR1 and CDR2: WSHSY, SAAADI.

V and J are TRBV6-5 and TRBJ2-3; TRBD2 matches at 7 bases. Germline V gene lookup returns CDR1 MNHEY and CDR2 SVGAGI. The CDR3 length is 15 residues. Trimming at V came to 4 bases and at J to 0 bases, leaving 4 bases not matched to a gene. CDR3 in DNA: TGTGCCAGCAGTTTACGGCGGGGGAGCACAGATACGCAGTATTTT. Translating gives CASSLRRGSTDTQYF.

This clone was counted only a few times. CDR3 sequence (DNA): TGTGCCACCGAGAGGGGGTTTCATAGCAATCAGCCCCAGCATTTT. Its protein product is CATERGFHSNQPQHF. This rearrangement joins TRBV19 to TRBJ1-5; D perhaps matches TRBD1 (6 bases). The CDR3 contains 15 residues. Per germline, CDR1 LNHDA and CDR2 SQIVND (reference sequence). The germline V and J ends were trimmed by 10 bases and 0 bases, with 16 bases remaining between them.

To note about this clone: A junction boundary mismatches the germline segment, possibly from a read error. The rearrangement links TRBV5-1 to TRBJ2-2; TRBD1 might be the D (5 bases). CDR3 length: 15 residues. In germline, CDR1 is SGHRS, CDR2 YFSETQ. CDR3 nucleotides: TGCGCCAGCAGCATGGGGCATGCGAACACCGGAGAGCTGTTTTTT. As protein: CASSMGHANTGELFF.

This clone was seen a handful of times. This chain joins TRBV28 and TRBJ2-5; tentative D call: TRBD1 (5 bases). The germline V gene has CDR1 MDHEN and CDR2 SYDVKM. The CDR3 is made up of 15 amino acids. Trimming took off 6 bases at V and 1 base at J, with 15 bases between the two ends. The CDR3 nucleotides read TGTGCCAGCAGGCTGGGGCCAGGTCCCCAAGAGACCCAGTACTTC. Translating gives CASRLGPGPQETQYF.

This sequence joins TRBV6-1 and TRBJ2-7; D remains unclear. V lost 2 bases, J lost 4 bases, and 9 bases lay in between. The CDR3 consists of 13 residues. Germline assignment: CDR1 MNHNS and CDR2 SASEGT. CDR3 coding DNA: TGTGCCAGCAGTGAATTGGAACAATACGAGCAGTACTTC. Its protein is CASSELEQYEQYF.

J is TRBJ2-3 and V is TRBV18; D might be TRBD2 (6 bases). V gave up 1 base and J gave up 5 bases, with 16 bases separating them. CDR1 and CDR2 (germline): KGHSH, LQKENI. This CDR3 is built from 16 residues. The CDR3 protein is CASSPQGYQAGDTQYF. CDR3 bases: TGTGCCAGCTCACCACAGGGTTATCAAGCGGGAGATACGCAGTATTTT.

The rearrangement joins TRBV7-3 to TRBJ2-3; D possibly matches TRBD1 or TRBD2 (5 bases each). V lost 4 bases, J lost 1 base, and 9 bases lay in between. The CDR3 is 14 residues long. Germline V gene lookup returns CDR1 SGHTA and CDR2 FQGTGA. CDR3 sequence (DNA): TGTGCCAGCAGCTGGGACGCCGGCACAGATACGCAGTATTTT. Its protein product is CASSWDAGTDTQYF.

The genes are TRBV29-1 and TRBJ1-4; no definite D call. This CDR3 has 14 residues. The V gene lost 4 bases and the J gene lost 2 bases, with 11 bases spanning the gap. Germline assignment: CDR1 SQVTM and CDR2 ANQGSEA. The CDR3 coding sequence is TGCAGCGTTGGGTCGGCGGCTACTAATGAAAAACTGTTTTTT. Its translation is CSVGSAATNEKLFF.

Note on this clone: The sample has other DNA sequences that encode this CDR3 too. J is TRBJ2-1 and V is TRBV5-1; D is undetermined. The CDR3 covers 11 residues. Germline V gives CDR1 SGHRS, CDR2 YFSETQ. V lost 0 bases and J lost 7, with 2 bases in between. The CDR3 loop is CASSLANEQFF. In DNA form, the CDR3 reads TGCGCCAGCAGCTTGGCTAATGAGCAGTTCTTC.

The chain employs TRBV7-2 and TRBJ2-1, with TRBD1 identical over 8 bases. With V trimmed by 5 bases and J by 13 bases, 7 bases remained unmatched. The CDR3 covers 12 residues. Looked up from germline, CDR1 is SGHTA and CDR2 is FQGNSA. The CDR3 DNA is TGTGCCAGCAGCAAAGCGGACAGGGATCAGTTCTTC. This encodes CASSKADRDQFF.

As DNA, the CDR3 is TGTGCCAGCAGCGGCAGTGGGGGACGCACAGATACGCAGTATTTT. Translated: CASSGSGGRTDTQYF. V and J are TRBV9 and TRBJ2-3; D possibly matches TRBD1 or TRBD2 (5 bases each). The CDR3 contains 15 residues. From germline, CDR1 is SGDLS and CDR2 YYNGEE. Trimming cost V 3 bases and J 1 base, with 12 bases left between them.